The T cell receptor (beta chain) described here comes from a study of shared clonotypes between healthy human individuals. Study findings and constraints: Large sequencing depth failed to make sorted-subset sequencing complete, rarefaction showed. An expected dependence of interdonor clonotype sharing on sequencing depth was noted.

There are a few counts of this clone. As yet, its antigen is unknown. Selected positively for CCR7 and CD45RO-negative, naive CD8 cells excluded terminally differentiated effector memory CD45RA+ cells. The repertoire was sequenced with immunoSEQ multiplex PCR; TCRdb's copy has only in-frame clones and lacks some. The sample carries 560,000 or so clones, roughly 95% recorded once. The sequence came from a woman aged 25 to 39 in good health. Sequenced sample: naive CD8+ T cells sorted from blood.

In DNA, the CDR3 is TGTGCCAGCAGCGTCGGGACTAGCGTCCACTCTGGGGCCAACGTCCTGACTTTC. It is translated as CASSVGTSVHSGANVLTF. V usage is TRBV5-4 and J usage is TRBJ2-6, with 10 bases identical to TRBD2. Trimming at V came to 4 bases and at J to 0 bases, leaving 7 bases not matched to a gene. Germline CDR1 is SGHNT and CDR2 is YYREEE (reference sequence). This CDR3 has 18 residues.